These 14 T cell receptor beta chains were all obtained from the same sample, sequenced in a study of T cell clonality in common variable immunodeficiency. Method: immunoSEQ multiplex PCR; TCRdb's copy keeps in-frame clones and lacks some. This repertoire lists tens of thousands of clones without singletons; around 13% sits in the top ten. Sequencing was carried out using peripheral blood mononuclear cells. These receptor sequences come from a person aged 18 to 70 in good health.

This clone was seen a handful of times. The read ends 3 residues shy of where the CDR3 ends; the end is completed using the germline J gene. The V gene is TRBV19, the J gene TRBJ2-1; 7 nucleotides match TRBD2. CDR1 LNHDA and CDR2 SQIVND come from the germline V gene (reference sequence). The CDR3 is made up of 15 amino acids. V gave up 6 bases and J gave up 6 bases; unmatched junction bases: 11. The CDR3 loop reads CASSGGYGGGNEQFF. Incomplete CDR3 DNA: TGTGCCAGTAGCGGGGGGTATGGGGGGGGCAATGAG.

This clone was counted at least ten times. From the germline J gene comes the end of the CDR3, since the read stops 3 residues before it. The rearrangement uses TRBV19 and TRBJ2-5; 13 bases agree with TRBD2. Germline V gives CDR1 LNHDA, CDR2 SQIVND (reference sequence). V gave up 5 bases and J gave up 5 bases; unmatched junction bases: 11. The CDR3 extends over 17 amino acids. CDR3 region: CASSPYPGTSGVETQYF. CDR3 DNA, as far as it was read: TGTGCCAGTAGTCCGTACCCTGGGACTAGCGGGGTTGAGACC.

This clone was detected ten times or more. At one end the junction does not follow the germline gene, possibly because of a read error. The CDR3 is cut off 3 residues early in the read; its end comes from the germline J gene. The J gene is TRBJ2-7, the V gene TRBV4-2; TRBD1 agrees at 8 bases. This CDR3 has 15 amino acids. In germline, CDR1 is LGHNA, CDR2 YNFKEQ. The CDR3 bases that were read are TGCGCCAGCAGCCAAGCCGGGACAGGTCCCTACGAG. Residues: CASSQAGTGPYE. The entire CDR3 reads CASSQAGTGPYEQYF.

This clone was counted many times. The observed sequence ends 3 residues before the CDR3 terminus, with the missing tail filled in from the germline J gene. The chain couples TRBV7-9 to TRBJ2-3, with 12 bases lining up with TRBD2. Germline lookup yields CDR1 SEHNR and CDR2 FQNEAQ (reference sequence). This CDR3 has 14 amino acids. The part of the CDR3 DNA that was read is TGTGCCAGCAGCTCGCGGACTAGCGGGGAGACG. Residues: CASSSRTSGET. The entire CDR3 protein reads CASSSRTSGETQYF.

In this sample, this clone turned up many times. The read finishes 3 residues shy of the CDR3 end, and the germline J gene is used to complete it. The chain uses TRBV6-4 and TRBJ2-5; 10 bases align to TRBD1. J gave up 5 bases and V 9 bases, and 12 bases lay outside the gene matches. Germline assignment: CDR1 MRHNA and CDR2 SNTAGT. CDR3 size: 15 residues. CDR3 in amino acids: CARKRTGGHVETQYF. The DNA read from the CDR3 is TGTGCCAGGAAGCGGACAGGGGGGCATGTGGAGACC.

Regarding this clone: The read stops 3 residues short of the end of the CDR3; the missing end is completed from the germline J gene. The J gene is TRBJ1-2, the V gene TRBV7-3; perhaps TRBD1 as D (5 bases). The germline V gene encodes CDR1 SGHTA and CDR2 FQGTGA. The CDR3 totals 14 residues. The CDR3 is CASSSGGSGNIYTF. The DNA read from the CDR3 is TGTGCCAGCAGCTCCGGGGGGAGTGGAAACATC.

As regards this clone: The junction departs from germline at one end; a sequencing error may be responsible. Coverage ceases 3 residues before the CDR3 finishes, and the germline J gene fills in the end. V and J are TRBV13 and TRBJ1-4; 7 bases agree with TRBD1. The CDR3 is 17 amino acids. Germline V gives CDR1 PRHDT, CDR2 FYEKMQ (reference sequence). CDR3 loop: CASSLGTGAPGGKKLFF. Partial CDR3 DNA: TGTGCCAGCAGCCTAGGAACAGGGGCCCCCGGAGGTAAAAAA.

Concerning this clone itself: The CDR3 end is not reached by the read, which stops 3 residues before it; the germline J gene fills it in. The rearrangement uses TRBV20-1 and TRBJ1-4; D unresolved. Germline V lookup: CDR1 DFQATT, CDR2 SNEGSKA (reference sequence). The CDR3 runs to 17 residues. Partial CDR3 DNA: TGCAGTGCTACAGGAGGGTCCGCGCTCTCCTATAATTCACCA. It specifies CSATGGSALSYNSP. The CDR3, in full, reads CSATGGSALSYNSPLFF.

This clone was detected many times. The read halts 3 residues ahead of the CDR3 end, with the missing end drawn from the germline J gene. The V call is TRBV7-2, the J call TRBJ1-3; 7 bases map to TRBD1. The CDR3 spans 11 residues. The germline CDR1 and CDR2 sequences are SGHTA and FQGNSA. CDR3 sequence: CASSTTGVIYF. The part of the CDR3 DNA that was read is TGTGCCAGCAGCACAACAGGGGTG. Complete variable domain (other parts from reference TRBV7-2 and TRBJ1-3): GAGVSQSPSNKVTEKGKDVELRCDPISGHTALYWYRQSLGQGLEFLIYFQGNSAPDKSGLPSDRFSAERTGGSVSTLTIQRTQQEDSAVYLCASSTTGVIYFGEGSWLTVV.

As for this clone: The CDR3 is cut off 3 residues early in the read; its end comes from the germline J gene. The chain uses TRBV19 and TRBJ1-6; D unclear. Trimming removed 2 bases from V and 10 bases from J, with 12 bases in between. Germline CDR1 and CDR2: LNHDA and SQIVND (reference sequence). This CDR3 comprises 14 residues. CDR3 sequence reads: CASSITNSYSPLHF. The DNA read from the CDR3 is TGTGCCAGTAGTATAACCAACAGTTACTCACCC.

This clone was counted many times. The observed sequence ends 3 residues before the CDR3 terminus, with the missing tail filled in from the germline J gene. The J gene is TRBJ1-2, the V gene TRBV7-2; D is unclear. Germline assignment: CDR1 SGHTA and CDR2 FQGNSA. This CDR3 is built from 13 residues. Trimming cost V 3 bases and J 2 bases, with 7 bases left between them. The CDR3: CASSFGLNYGYTF. CDR3 DNA (partial): TGTGCCAGCAGCTTTGGCCTGAACTATGGC.

With regard to this clone: The read comes to an end 3 residues before the CDR3 does, leaving the germline J gene to fill in the end. The chain is built from TRBV11-1 and TRBJ2-7; D perhaps matches TRBD2 (6 bases). CDR3 length equals 13 residues. The germline V gene encodes CDR1 SGHAT and CDR2 FQDESV (reference sequence). Trimming pared 5 bases from V and 6 bases from J, leaving 14 bases between. The CDR3 loop reads CASSLLVGGEQYF. The CDR3 bases that were read are TGTGCCAGCAGCCTTTTAGTGGGGGGCGAG.

This clone showed up just a few times. The CDR3 goes on 3 residues after the read ends, and that part is filled in from the germline J gene. This chain links TRBV18 with TRBJ1-5, with a weak D call TRBD1 (5 bases). V shed 3 bases and J shed 2 bases, with 14 bases lying between them. Per the germline V gene, CDR1 is KGHSH and CDR2 is LQKENI. The CDR3 has 16 amino acids. The CDR3 sequence is CASSPSQGGRNQPQHF. The CDR3 DNA, read in part, is TGTGCCAGCTCACCGTCTCAGGGAGGCCGCAATCAGCCC. The full variable domain, its missing parts supplied by reference TRBV18 and TRBJ1-5, is NAGVMQNPRHLVRRRGQEARLRCSPMKGHSHVYWYRQLPEEGLKFMVYLQKENIIDESGMPKERFSAEFPKEGPSILRIQQVVRGDSAAYFCASSPSQGGRNQPQHFGDGTRLSIL.

This clone was recorded at least ten times. The read terminates 3 residues ahead of where the CDR3 ends, so the germline J gene completes it. V and J are TRBV20-1 and TRBJ2-2; 9 nucleotides match TRBD2. The CDR3 sequence is 14 residues long. CDR1 DFQATT and CDR2 SNEGSKA come from the germline V gene (reference sequence). The V and J ends lost 2 bases and 3 bases, in that order; junction bases with no gene match: 1. CDR3 bases read: TGCAGTGCTAGACTAGCGGGGTACACCGGGGAG. It specifies CSARLAGYTGE. The whole CDR3 reads CSARLAGYTGELFF.